This T cell receptor beta chain was identified in a study of blood T cell repertoires in COVID-19. At the level of the study: Spain, Italy and the United States supplied samples that represented acute and convalescent COVID-19.

The study drew participants aged roughly 18 to 95 years from roughly 25 US areas. Self-reported history from a screening survey and questionnaire set each donor's cohort. Exposed volunteers were people who met a COVID-19 case within 2 weeks before study entry. The ends were cut back, 5 bases at V and 1 base at J, with 12 bases in the middle. Per germline, CDR1 MNHEY and CDR2 SVGAGI. This CDR3 is 15 amino acids long. TCRdb keeps only in-frame clones here, not all; method: immunoSEQ multiplex PCR. The table includes 350,000 or so clones, 88% detected once. The chain has TRBV6-5 and TRBJ1-5; D is possibly TRBD1 (6 bases). The clonotype comes from a woman aged 25-40 years who had been exposed to COVID-19. The source material was PBMCs or T cells enriched from blood (not recorded which). Written as DNA, the CDR3 is TGTGCCAGCAGTAACGACAGGCGAAGCAATCAGCCCCAGCATTTT. Translation gives CASSNDRRSNQPQHF.